These T cell receptor beta chains were read from a single sample in a study of T cell responses to AZD1222 COVID-19 vaccine. Data came from immunoSEQ multiplex PCR; TCRdb stores just in-frame clones and leaves some out. Seen here are 120,000 to 150,000 clones, around 90% observed once, and the top ten hold 5%. The specimen comprised peripheral blood, sampled on day 0 of AZD1222 vaccination. The receptors shown here come from an adult in good health. Each CDR3 is given with its conserved first and last residue. Fields, in order: clone size, V gene, D gene, J gene, CDR3 protein, CDR3 DNA. The D gene is left open where the match is weak. Clone size appears in some rows only: once, few, many, or a class for an expanded clone.

clone size: -
V gene: TRBV28
D gene: TRBD1
J gene: TRBJ1-4
CDR3 protein: CASSAQGALNEKLFF
CDR3 DNA: TGTGCCAGCAGTGCCCAGGGGGCTTTAAATGAAAAACTGTTTTTT

clone size: -
V gene: TRBV10-2
D gene: TRBD1
J gene: TRBJ2-7
CDR3 protein: CASSETGGNEQYF
CDR3 DNA: TGCGCCAGCAGTGAGACAGGGGGGAATGAGCAGTACTTC

clone size: -
V gene: TRBV5-1
D gene: TRBD1
J gene: TRBJ1-2
CDR3 protein: CASRTGQGIYGYTF
CDR3 DNA: TGCGCCAGCAGAACTGGACAGGGGATCTATGGCTACACCTTC

clone size: -
V gene: TRBV7-3
D gene: -
J gene: TRBJ2-1
CDR3 protein: CASSLREKGYNEQFF
CDR3 DNA: TGTGCCAGCAGCTTACGAGAGAAGGGGTACAATGAGCAGTTCTTC

clone size: -
V gene: TRBV3-1/TRBV3-2
D gene: -
J gene: TRBJ1-4
CDR3 protein: CASSQRQLTEKLFF
CDR3 DNA: TGTGCCAGCAGCCAACGACAGCTTACTGAAAAACTGTTTTTT

clone size: -
V gene: TRBV19
D gene: -
J gene: TRBJ2-4
CDR3 protein: CASRGLAGSDIQYF
CDR3 DNA: TGTGCCAGTCGGGGGCTAGCCGGGAGTGACATTCAGTACTTC

clone size: -
V gene: TRBV12-3/TRBV12-4
D gene: -
J gene: TRBJ2-1
CDR3 protein: CASSLDNNEQFF
CDR3 DNA: TGTGCCAGCAGTCTAGATAACAATGAGCAGTTCTTC

clone size: -
V gene: TRBV4-1
D gene: -
J gene: TRBJ1-6
CDR3 protein: CASSQAESYHSPLHF
CDR3 DNA: TGCGCCAGCAGCCAAGCGGAAAGTTACCATTCACCCCTCCACTTT

clone size: -
V gene: TRBV6-1
D gene: -
J gene: TRBJ2-7
CDR3 protein: CASSEDYGQEGGYEQYF
CDR3 DNA: TGTGCCAGCAGTGAAGATTATGGGCAGGAGGGGGGATACGAGCAGTACTTC

clone size: -
V gene: TRBV10-3
D gene: -
J gene: TRBJ1-2
CDR3 protein: CAISEFGGTNYGYTF
CDR3 DNA: TGTGCCATCAGTGAGTTTGGGGGGACGAACTATGGCTACACCTTC

clone size: -
V gene: TRBV13
D gene: TRBD2
J gene: TRBJ2-2
CDR3 protein: CASSRLGLAGGHTGELFF
CDR3 DNA: TGTGCCAGCAGCCGCCTGGGACTAGCGGGAGGCCACACCGGGGAGCTGTTTTTT

clone size: once
V gene: TRBV7-3
D gene: -
J gene: TRBJ2-1
CDR3 protein: CASGQYNEQFF
CDR3 DNA: TGTGCCAGCGGTCAGTACAATGAGCAGTTCTTC

clone size: -
V gene: TRBV5-1
D gene: TRBD2
J gene: TRBJ2-5
CDR3 protein: CASSALTPGTSGRAGETQYF
CDR3 DNA: TGCGCCAGCAGCGCCCTAACCCCCGGGACTAGCGGGAGGGCCGGGGAGACCCAGTACTTC

clone size: -
V gene: TRBV19
D gene: TRBD2
J gene: TRBJ2-3
CDR3 protein: CASSIGLAGVTDTQYF
CDR3 DNA: TGTGCCAGTAGTATAGGGCTAGCGGGAGTCACAGATACGCAGTATTTT

clone size: -
V gene: TRBV7-9
D gene: TRBD1
J gene: TRBJ2-3
CDR3 protein: CASSPPWDSIPNSDTQYF
CDR3 DNA: TGTGCCAGCAGCCCCCCTTGGGACAGCATACCCAACTCAGATACGCAGTATTTT

clone size: once
V gene: TRBV12-2
D gene: -
J gene: TRBJ1-4
CDR3 protein: CASRPRSGQDLNLGFNEKLFF
CDR3 DNA: TGTGCAAGTCGCCCCCGCTCTGGACAGGACCTTAACCTGGGGTTTAATGAAAAACTGTTTTTT

clone size: -
V gene: TRBV7-9
D gene: TRBD1
J gene: TRBJ2-7
CDR3 protein: CASSTPDRVLDEQYF
CDR3 DNA: TGTGCCAGCAGCACGCCGGACAGGGTATTGGACGAGCAGTACTTC

clone size: -
V gene: TRBV15
D gene: -
J gene: TRBJ2-7
CDR3 protein: CATSRDVGTGNEQYF
CDR3 DNA: TGTGCCACCAGCAGAGATGTCGGCACAGGGAACGAGCAGTACTTC

clone size: -
V gene: TRBV3-1/TRBV3-2
D gene: -
J gene: TRBJ1-4
CDR3 protein: CASSQEGGEATNEKLFF
CDR3 DNA: TGTGCCAGCAGCCAAGAGGGGGGGGAAGCAACTAATGAAAAACTGTTTTTT

clone size: many
V gene: TRBV15
D gene: -
J gene: TRBJ1-2
CDR3 protein: CATEGLETGGYTF
CDR3 DNA: TGTGCCACCGAGGGACTTGAAACGGGTGGCTACACCTTC

clone size: -
V gene: TRBV19
D gene: TRBD1
J gene: TRBJ1-1
CDR3 protein: CASNTGGRDTEAFF
CDR3 DNA: TGTGCCAGTAACACAGGGGGCCGGGACACTGAAGCTTTCTTT

clone size: -
V gene: TRBV10-3
D gene: -
J gene: TRBJ1-3
CDR3 protein: CAISDRVEAGNTIYF
CDR3 DNA: TGTGCCATCAGTGATAGGGTGGAGGCTGGAAACACCATATATTTT

clone size: -
V gene: TRBV27
D gene: -
J gene: TRBJ1-5
CDR3 protein: CASSRGPNQPQHF
CDR3 DNA: TGTGCCAGCAGCCGCGGGCCTAATCAGCCCCAGCATTTT

clone size: -
V gene: TRBV28
D gene: -
J gene: TRBJ1-1
CDR3 protein: CASSSNRASRGTEAFF
CDR3 DNA: TGTGCCAGCAGTTCCAACAGGGCCTCCCGGGGCACTGAAGCTTTCTTT

clone size: -
V gene: TRBV5-4
D gene: -
J gene: TRBJ1-2
CDR3 protein: CASSLPSVRTDGYTF
CDR3 DNA: TGTGCCAGCAGCTTGCCCAGCGTACGAACAGATGGCTACACCTTC

clone size: -
V gene: TRBV7-2
D gene: -
J gene: TRBJ1-1
CDR3 protein: CASSLSRDTEAFF
CDR3 DNA: TGTGCCAGCAGCTTATCAAGGGACACTGAAGCTTTCTTT

clone size: -
V gene: TRBV2
D gene: -
J gene: TRBJ1-1
CDR3 protein: CASSDQGLNTEAFF
CDR3 DNA: TGTGCCAGCAGTGACCAGGGTCTGAACACTGAAGCTTTCTTT

clone size: -
V gene: TRBV9
D gene: TRBD1
J gene: TRBJ1-2
CDR3 protein: CASSNSMDRDYGYTF
CDR3 DNA: TGTGCCAGCAGCAATTCTATGGACAGGGACTATGGCTACACCTTC

clone size: few
V gene: TRBV5-4
D gene: -
J gene: TRBJ1-6
CDR3 protein: CASSPPGGSPLHF
CDR3 DNA: TGTGCCAGCAGCCCCCCCGGAGGTTCACCCCTCCACTTT

clone size: -
V gene: TRBV30
D gene: -
J gene: TRBJ2-3
CDR3 protein: CAFSGGSNTQYF
CDR3 DNA: TGTGCCTTTTCTGGGGGTAGTAATACGCAGTATTTT

clone size: -
V gene: TRBV2
D gene: -
J gene: TRBJ2-6
CDR3 protein: CASSGFQGLTGANVLTF
CDR3 DNA: TGTGCCAGCAGTGGGTTTCAGGGGCTGACTGGGGCCAACGTCCTGACTTTC

clone size: -
V gene: TRBV28
D gene: -
J gene: TRBJ1-1
CDR3 protein: CASRGPANTEAFF
CDR3 DNA: TGTGCCAGCCGGGGCCCAGCGAACACTGAAGCTTTCTTT

clone size: once
V gene: TRBV7-9
D gene: -
J gene: TRBJ1-3
CDR3 protein: CASSPFVPTGNTIYF
CDR3 DNA: TGTGCCAGCAGCCCTTTTGTCCCCACTGGAAACACCATATATTTT

clone size: -
V gene: TRBV28
D gene: -
J gene: TRBJ1-2
CDR3 protein: CASTITGNYGYTF
CDR3 DNA: TGTGCCAGTACGATCACAGGGAACTATGGCTACACCTTC

clone size: -
V gene: TRBV11-2
D gene: TRBD2
J gene: TRBJ2-2
CDR3 protein: CASSLRLAGSTGELFF
CDR3 DNA: TGTGCCAGCAGCTTACGGCTAGCGGGTAGCACCGGGGAGCTGTTTTTT

clone size: -
V gene: TRBV29-1
D gene: TRBD1
J gene: TRBJ1-1
CDR3 protein: CSVAVRQGNTEAFF
CDR3 DNA: TGCAGCGTTGCAGTCAGACAGGGGAACACTGAAGCTTTCTTT

clone size: -
V gene: TRBV28
D gene: -
J gene: TRBJ1-4
CDR3 protein: CASSPAGDVEKLFF
CDR3 DNA: TGTGCCAGCAGCCCGGCGGGGGACGTAGAAAAACTGTTTTTT

clone size: -
V gene: TRBV2
D gene: TRBD1
J gene: TRBJ1-4
CDR3 protein: CASSPDRGEKLFF
CDR3 DNA: TGTGCCAGCAGTCCCGACAGGGGCGAAAAACTGTTTTTT

clone size: -
V gene: TRBV3-1/TRBV3-2
D gene: -
J gene: TRBJ1-2
CDR3 protein: CASSPMGYGYTF
CDR3 DNA: TGTGCCAGCAGCCCAATGGGCTATGGCTACACCTTC

clone size: -
V gene: TRBV12-3/TRBV12-4
D gene: -
J gene: TRBJ1-5
CDR3 protein: CASTLHGTQPQHF
CDR3 DNA: TGTGCCAGCACCCTCCATGGGACTCAGCCCCAGCATTTT

clone size: -
V gene: TRBV3-1/TRBV3-2
D gene: -
J gene: TRBJ1-2
CDR3 protein: CASSPSLDYGYTF
CDR3 DNA: TGTGCCAGCAGCCCCAGCCTGGACTATGGCTACACCTTC

clone size: -
V gene: TRBV18
D gene: -
J gene: TRBJ2-1
CDR3 protein: CASSLTGLNNEQFF
CDR3 DNA: TGTGCCAGCTCACTTACAGGGTTAAACAATGAGCAGTTCTTC

clone size: few
V gene: TRBV18
D gene: -
J gene: TRBJ1-2
CDR3 protein: CASSPDGEYGYTF
CDR3 DNA: TGTGCCAGCTCACCAGACGGAGAATATGGCTACACCTTC

clone size: -
V gene: TRBV7-9
D gene: -
J gene: TRBJ2-2
CDR3 protein: CASRAETLDTGELFF
CDR3 DNA: TGTGCCAGCAGGGCCGAGACCCTTGACACCGGGGAGCTGTTTTTT

clone size: -
V gene: TRBV7-2
D gene: -
J gene: TRBJ2-1
CDR3 protein: CASSLRPRPDNEQFF
CDR3 DNA: TGTGCCAGCAGCTTAAGGCCCCGTCCAGACAATGAGCAGTTCTTC

clone size: -
V gene: TRBV6-5
D gene: -
J gene: TRBJ2-5
CDR3 protein: CASSLVTAGPETQYF
CDR3 DNA: TGTGCCAGCAGCCTCGTAACGGCGGGGCCAGAGACCCAGTACTTC

clone size: -
V gene: TRBV5-1
D gene: -
J gene: TRBJ2-3
CDR3 protein: CASSLGRLVTDTQYF
CDR3 DNA: TGCGCCAGCAGCCTGGGCAGATTGGTCACAGATACGCAGTATTTT

clone size: -
V gene: TRBV6-5
D gene: -
J gene: TRBJ2-1
CDR3 protein: CASSLALGTINEQFF
CDR3 DNA: TGTGCCAGCAGTCTAGCATTGGGGACCATCAATGAGCAGTTCTTC

clone size: -
V gene: TRBV28
D gene: -
J gene: TRBJ2-7
CDR3 protein: CASSLGPSYEQYF
CDR3 DNA: TGTGCCAGCAGCCTCGGACCTTCTTACGAGCAGTACTTC

clone size: -
V gene: TRBV7-2
D gene: TRBD2
J gene: TRBJ2-7
CDR3 protein: CASSLGGDSSGRVEQYF
CDR3 DNA: TGTGCCAGCAGCTTAGGAGGGGACTCTAGCGGGAGGGTTGAGCAGTACTTC

clone size: -
V gene: TRBV5-6
D gene: -
J gene: TRBJ2-7
CDR3 protein: CASSLDWGNTVSYEQYF
CDR3 DNA: TGTGCCAGCAGCTTGGATTGGGGCAACACGGTTTCTTACGAGCAGTACTTC

clone size: -
V gene: TRBV27
D gene: -
J gene: TRBJ2-2
CDR3 protein: CASSDRQLNTGELFF
CDR3 DNA: TGTGCCAGCAGCGACCGACAGCTAAACACCGGGGAGCTGTTTTTT

clone size: -
V gene: TRBV9
D gene: TRBD2
J gene: TRBJ2-7
CDR3 protein: CASSPKREETYEQYF
CDR3 DNA: TGTGCCAGCAGTCCAAAGCGGGAGGAAACCTACGAGCAGTACTTC

clone size: -
V gene: TRBV5-8
D gene: TRBD2
J gene: TRBJ2-1
CDR3 protein: CASSVNQGGSSYNEQFF
CDR3 DNA: TGTGCCAGCAGCGTGAACCAGGGCGGGAGCTCCTACAATGAGCAGTTCTTC

clone size: -
V gene: TRBV12-3/TRBV12-4
D gene: -
J gene: TRBJ1-1
CDR3 protein: CASRADRNTEAFF
CDR3 DNA: TGTGCCAGCAGGGCAGACAGGAACACTGAAGCTTTCTTT

clone size: -
V gene: TRBV11-2
D gene: TRBD2
J gene: TRBJ2-7
CDR3 protein: CASSLLAGLNSYEQYF
CDR3 DNA: TGTGCCAGCAGCTTACTAGCGGGACTTAATTCCTACGAGCAGTACTTC

clone size: -
V gene: TRBV9
D gene: -
J gene: TRBJ2-1
CDR3 protein: CASSVVGGVGNEQFF
CDR3 DNA: TGTGCCAGCAGCGTAGTCGGCGGGGTGGGCAATGAGCAGTTCTTC

clone size: -
V gene: TRBV28
D gene: TRBD1
J gene: TRBJ1-1
CDR3 protein: CASSSPGGDRDTEAFF
CDR3 DNA: TGTGCCAGCAGCTCCCCAGGGGGCGATAGGGACACTGAAGCTTTCTTT

clone size: once
V gene: TRBV6-8
D gene: -
J gene: TRBJ1-1
CDR3 protein: CASTRHVSTEAFF
CDR3 DNA: TGTGCCAGCACCAGACACGTCAGCACTGAAGCTTTCTTT

clone size: -
V gene: TRBV6-5
D gene: -
J gene: TRBJ1-5
CDR3 protein: CASSYPLGPQHF
CDR3 DNA: TGTGCCAGCAGTTACCCACTAGGACCCCAGCATTTT